Below are 7 T cell receptor beta chains sequenced from a single sample in a study of T cell responses to AZD1222 COVID-19 vaccine. The assay was immunoSEQ multiplex PCR, and TCRdb's table has in-frame clones only and misses some. The sample includes roughly 120,000 clones, 86% seen only once; the top ten take about 7.8%. The sequenced sample was peripheral blood, obtained on day 0 of AZD1222 vaccination. These receptor sequences come from an adult in good health.

This clone was counted only a few times. V usage is TRBV12-3 or TRBV12-4 and J usage is TRBJ1-2, with D possibly matching TRBD1 (5 bases). The V gene lost 5 bases and the J gene lost 7 bases, with 11 bases spanning the gap. The CDR3 loop spans 12 amino acids. CDR3 in DNA: TGTGCCAGCAGTGCAGGGCATGCTGGCTACACCTTC. Protein sequence: CASSAGHAGYTF.

The V gene is TRBV5-4, the J gene TRBJ2-1; TRBD2 aligns across 11 bases. V shed 1 base, J shed 3 bases, and the junction held 3 bases outside the gene matches. Germline loops: CDR1 SGHNT, CDR2 YYREEE (reference sequence). The CDR3 covers 16 residues. The CDR3 DNA follows: TGTGCCAGCAGCTTGTCTCTAGCGGGGGGCTACAATGAGCAGTTCTTC. Its protein is CASSLSLAGGYNEQFF.

V gene TRBV4-1 combines with J gene TRBJ1-2; D gene ambiguous. Germline-derived CDR1 and CDR2 are MGHRA and YSYEKL. Trimming left V 0 bases short and J 0 bases short, with 14 bases between. The CDR3 is made up of 17 amino acids. The CDR3 nucleotides read TGCGCCAGCAGCCAAGAGATGATAGGCACCGCTAACTATGGCTACACCTTC. Translation gives CASSQEMIGTANYGYTF.

This chain joins TRBV20-1 and TRBJ1-1; no firm D call. The CDR3 totals 11 residues. Trimming removed 5 bases from V and 1 base from J, with 5 bases in between. Per the germline V gene, CDR1 is DFQATT and CDR2 is SNEGSKA (reference sequence). The CDR3 reads CSAWENTEAFF. In DNA, the CDR3 is TGCAGTGCTTGGGAGAACACTGAAGCTTTCTTT.

V and J are TRBV18 and TRBJ2-5, with 8 nucleotides matching TRBD2. Looked up from germline, CDR1 is KGHSH and CDR2 is LQKENI. With V trimmed by 3 bases and J by 4 bases, 7 bases remained unmatched. The length of the CDR3 is 15 residues. The CDR3 bases are TGTGCCAGCTCACCCCCGGGACTAGTTGGAGAGACCCAGTACTTC. Protein sequence: CASSPPGLVGETQYF.

In its sample, this clone was seen a few times. This sequence joins TRBV18 and TRBJ1-3; unclear D gene. Trimming pared 0 bases from V and 0 bases from J, leaving 12 bases between. Germline V gene data show CDR1 as KGHSH and CDR2 as LQKENI. CDR3 size: 17 residues. CDR3 protein: CASSPPVPLSSGNTIYF. DNA for the CDR3: TGTGCCAGCTCACCACCGGTTCCGCTGTCCTCTGGAAACACCATATATTTT.

The J gene is TRBJ2-3, the V gene TRBV30, with D tentatively TRBD1 (5 bases). Germline V CDR1 and CDR2: GTSNPN, SVGIG (reference sequence). This CDR3 is built from 15 residues. The V gene lost 1 base and the J gene lost 0 bases, with 11 bases spanning the gap. CDR3 residues: CAWSGGRPSTDTQYF. For the CDR3, the DNA is TGTGCCTGGAGTGGGGGCAGGCCCAGCACAGATACGCAGTATTTT.